This T cell receptor beta chain emerged from a study of blood T cells in healthy people across ages. Study conclusions and caveats: Total diversity from one million sequenced T cells was likely underestimated. A roughly linear age-dependent decrease characterized TCR beta diversity per million T cells. Naive T cell percentage showed a strong correlation with the diversity of TCR beta.

Germline V gives CDR1 SGHRS, CDR2 YFSETQ. CDR3 length: 14 amino acids. V was pared by 3 bases and J by 2 bases, with 11 bases between. As to this clonotype: Its antigen is not identified.

Then a second PCR, running roughly 7 to 12 cycles, was carried out with a sample-barcoded 5' primer and a J-beta primer mix. A minimum of 3 million CDR3-containing paired-end reads was obtained for each sample. MiXCR, applied by TCRdb to the 5' RACE reads, yields one record per CDR3 protein. The repertoire holds roughly 1.7 million distinct CDR3 sequences, with about 32% as singletons. Input material: blood. The J gene is TRBJ1-2, the V gene TRBV5-1, with a weak D call TRBD1 (5 bases). This receptor was identified in a woman aged 25 to 45 in good health. In DNA, the CDR3 is TGCGCCAGCAGCTACGACGGGGCAAACTATGGCTACACCTTC. As protein: CASSYDGANYGYTF.